Below are 7 T cell receptor beta chains sequenced from a single sample in a study of T cells in Graves' hyperthyroidism and ophthalmopathy. TCR beta CDR3 regions were amplified from RNA. The HTBI primer set was used in a first-round RT-PCR of the TCR CDR3. Using its own MiXCR run on the multiplex PCR reads, TCRdb lists one record per CDR3 protein. The sample lists approximately 700,000 distinct CDR3 sequences, about 45% seen once, with roughly 6.5% in the top ten. The specimen was peripheral blood or thyroid tissue (not recorded which). The receptors come from an adult man with Graves' disease, either hyperthyroidism or ophthalmopathy (not recorded which).

This clonotype was detected only once. V gene TRBV7-3 combines with J gene TRBJ1-6, with 7 bases fitting TRBD1. The CDR3 runs 19 residues. V was pared by 5 bases and J by 5 bases, with 18 bases of the junction left unmatched. Germline V CDR1 and CDR2: SGHTA, FQGTGA. Here the CDR3 DNA reads TGTGCCAGCAGCCGCGACACCGGACAGGACGAGGGTGATAATTCACCCCTCCACTTT. This sequence encodes CASSRDTGQDEGDNSPLHF.

The V call is TRBV10-2, the J call TRBJ1-4; TRBD1 might be the D (5 bases). Germline values: CDR1 WSHSY, CDR2 SAAADI. The CDR3 loop spans 14 amino acids. V lost 3 bases and J 8 bases, leaving 13 bases between the germline ends. CDR3 in amino acids: CASSDWGIEEKLFF. CDR3 coding DNA: TGCGCCAGCAGTGATTGGGGGATAGAAGAAAAACTGTTTTTT.

This chain links TRBV6-6 with TRBJ1-1, with D hard to call. Looked up from germline, CDR1 is MNHNY and CDR2 is SVGAGI (reference sequence). V shed 4 bases and J shed 3 bases, with 9 bases lying between them. The CDR3 is 13 residues long. CDR3 loop: CASSLTYDTEAFF. The CDR3, as DNA: TGTGCCAGCAGTTTAACTTACGACACTGAAGCTTTCTTT.

With respect to this clonotype: A read error may explain this, as a much larger clone is one base away. The chain is built from TRBV7-8 and TRBJ1-3; D is unclear. Germline loops: CDR1 SGHVS, CDR2 FQNEAQ. The CDR3 is made up of 15 amino acids. Trimming removed 2 bases from V and 0 bases from J, with 8 bases in between. The chain's CDR3 is CASSLSISSGNTIYF. In nucleotides, the CDR3 is TGTGCCAGCAGCTTAAGTATTTCCTCTGGAAACACCATATATTTT. The complete variable domain, with remaining parts taken from reference TRBV7-8 and TRBJ1-3, reads GAGVSQSPRYKVAKRGQDVALRCDPISGHVSLFWYQQALGQGPEFLTYFQNEAQLDKSGLPSDRFFAERPEGSVSTLKIQRTQQEDSAVYLCASSLSISSGNTIYFGEGSWLTVV.

The rearrangement joins TRBV13 to TRBJ1-5; D may be TRBD1 (5 bases). Germline values: CDR1 PRHDT, CDR2 FYEKMQ (reference sequence). The CDR3 has 13 amino acids. V lost 5 bases, J lost 13 bases, and 18 bases lay in between. CDR3 nucleotide sequence: TGTGCCAGCAGCCAAGATAGGGGAGGCCCTCAGCATTTT. Translated: CASSQDRGGPQHF. Filled out from reference TRBV13 and TRBJ1-5, the complete variable domain reads AAGVIQSPRHLIKEKRETATLKCYPIPRHDTVYWYQQGPGQDPQFLISFYEKMQSDKGSIPDRFSAQQFSDYHSELNMSSLELGDSALYFCASSQDRGGPQHFGDGTRLSIL.

The chain combines TRBV12-3 or TRBV12-4 with TRBJ2-7; 9 nucleotides line up with TRBD1. The CDR3 loop spans 14 amino acids. V shed 6 bases, J shed 6 bases, and the junction held 9 bases outside the gene matches. The CDR3 loop reads CASSHRDRVGEQYF. CDR3 bases: TGTGCCAGCAGCCACCGGGACAGGGTTGGCGAGCAGTACTTC.

This chain connects TRBV25-1 to TRBJ2-7; D possibly corresponds to TRBD1 (6 bases). The end of the DNA aligns better with TRBJ2-1, so the J call may be wrong. The CDR3 has 16 amino acids. CDR1 is MGHDK and CDR2 is SYGVNS in the germline V gene. The DNA for the CDR3 is TGTGCCAGCAGTGAATGGGCAGGGGCCTCCTACAATGAGCAGTTCTTC. This translates into CASSEWAGASYNEQFF.